This TCR beta chain was sequenced during a study of PD-1 blockade in classical Hodgkin lymphoma. Study findings and constraints: Healthy donors were reported to have higher baseline TCR diversity than newly diagnosed patients.

Details on this clone: Its antigen is still unknown.

Method: immunoSEQ multiplex PCR; TCRdb's copy keeps in-frame clones and lacks some. The repertoire holds roughly 70,000 clones, with over 90% as singletons. The time point is: newly diagnosed, previously untreated cHL patient sample. The germline V gene encodes CDR1 SGHRS and CDR2 YFSETQ. The junction had 9 bases not matched to a gene; V was cut back by 5 bases and J by 4 bases. This CDR3 region has 15 residues. Sequences were obtained from peripheral blood mononuclear cells (PBMCs). The sequence was obtained from a human donor with classical Hodgkin lymphoma. The V and J genes are TRBV5-1 and TRBJ1-5; 7 bases fit TRBD1. The CDR3 loop is CASRPTGVSNQPQHF. CDR3 nucleotide sequence: TGCGCCAGCAGGCCAACAGGGGTCTCGAATCAGCCCCAGCATTTT.